The TCR beta chain described here comes from a study of prognosis after radiotherapy for stage I lung cancer. Study at large: The radiotherapy was SBRT split into 3 to 5 fractions, giving a biologically effective dose of at least 100 Gy. General study findings and limits: It is unknown whether the expanded TCR clones recognize the tumor.

V lost 6 bases and J lost 0, with 12 bases in between. This CDR3 is 15 amino acids long. Germline-derived CDR1 and CDR2 are SNHLY and FYNNEI. This clonotype showed up many times. Its antigen remains unknown. Two-round multiplex PCR, the amplification method, yielded TCR beta CDR3 from genomic DNA. Primers specific to each TRBV and TRBJ gene drove first-round PCR. In TCRdb, the multiplex PCR reads were re-called with MiXCR into one record per CDR3 protein. Among more than 30,000 distinct CDR3 sequences listed, around 43% were seen once. The sample here was PBMCs, taken before or after stereotactic body radiation therapy (not recorded which). The clonotype comes from a donor over 45 with non-small cell lung cancer. This chain connects TRBV2 to TRBJ1-3; D call uncertain. The CDR3 DNA follows: TGTGCCAGCAGGCCCACTGGCAGCTCTGGAAACACCATATATTTT. The encoded protein is CASRPTGSSGNTIYF. The variable domain in full, completed from reference TRBV2 and TRBJ1-3, reads EPEVTQTPSHQVTQMGQEVILRCVPISNHLYFYWYRQILGQKVEFLVSFYNNEISEKSEIFDDQFSVERPDGSNFTLKIRSTKLEDSAMYFCASRPTGSSGNTIYFGEGSWLTVV.